A selection of T cell receptor beta chains follows, all from one sample in a study of CD8+CD57+ T cells in acquired aplastic anemia. TCRdb used MiXCR to reprocess the reads, holding one entry per CDR3 protein. The sample contains a few hundred thousand distinct CDR3 sequences, about half of which appear only once. The sample consisted of sorted CD4+, CD8+, or CD8+CD57+ T cells (not recorded which) from PBMCs. These receptors originate from a human donor with aplastic anemia. CDR3s include the opening cysteine and the closing phenylalanine or tryptophan.

CDR3 protein | J gene | V gene
CASSFRAGYEQYF | TRBJ2-7 | TRBV12-3/TRBV12-4
CASSPRDGYNEQFF | TRBJ2-1 | TRBV5-1
CASGLTATGELFF | TRBJ2-2 | TRBV12-5
CASSPQTSGVTGELFF | TRBJ2-2 | TRBV18
CATSSRTSGGAYTGELFF | TRBJ2-2 | TRBV15
CASSSRESSGNTIYF | TRBJ1-3 | TRBV7-2
CSASGQAQETQYF | TRBJ2-5 | TRBV20-1
CASSEAGGNSPLHF | TRBJ1-6 | TRBV25-1
CASSSREGGNYGYTF | TRBJ1-2 | TRBV5-1
CASSLLDSYGYTF | TRBJ1-2 | TRBV28
CASSPELGLAGGETQYF | TRBJ2-5 | TRBV7-8
CASSQRPNEKLFF | TRBJ1-4 | TRBV4-3
CSAGYREAEQYF | TRBJ2-7 | TRBV20-1
CASSQYGTGDFSGANVLTF | TRBJ2-6 | TRBV5-1
CSARALDRRETQYF | TRBJ2-5 | TRBV20-1
CASTTAPSRGSSYEQYF | TRBJ2-7 | TRBV11-2
CASSTGTSGRTEAFF | TRBJ1-1 | TRBV9
CASSKLQGGNQPQHF | TRBJ1-5 | TRBV6-6
CASSPRGRANGETQYF | TRBJ2-5 | TRBV5-8
CASSVGQGINEQFF | TRBJ2-1 | TRBV9
CSARTGRSEAFF | TRBJ1-1 | TRBV20-1
CASSDGVWGKPQHF | TRBJ1-5 | TRBV9
CASSPRQGSYEQYF | TRBJ2-7 | TRBV7-2
CASWDRGFNEQFF | TRBJ2-1 | TRBV19
CASSSRQGGDSPLHF | TRBJ1-6 | TRBV7-9
CASSIRTGHYGYTF | TRBJ1-2 | TRBV5-6
CSAHLGRAPDTQYF | TRBJ2-3 | TRBV20-1
CSARGAATNEELFF | TRBJ1-4 | TRBV20-1
CASSDPAALNTEAFF | TRBJ1-1 | TRBV6-1
CASSPRSITYEQYF | TRBJ2-7 | TRBV11-1
CASSRQGEAEAFF | TRBJ1-1 | TRBV7-3
CSASVGRSGSPLHF | TRBJ1-6 | TRBV20-1
CASSSGGLAEQFF | TRBJ2-1 | TRBV11-3
CATSDPSGQGSYNEQFF | TRBJ2-1 | TRBV24-1
CASSGQHNQPQYF | TRBJ2-5 | TRBV19
CASSEQGAVSPLHF | TRBJ1-6 | TRBV11-3
CASSLGGGAGGIWYEQFF | TRBJ2-1 | TRBV7-8
CASSDKRGNDYGYTF | TRBJ1-2 | TRBV2
CASTREIANEQFF | TRBJ2-1 | TRBV6-4
CASSPRTGGHIIYGYTF | TRBJ1-2 | TRBV7-8
CASSFQRYTEAFF | TRBJ1-1 | TRBV12-3/TRBV12-4
CASSLVTGIEQFF | TRBJ2-1 | TRBV12-3/TRBV12-4
CASTIGLQETQYF | TRBJ2-5 | TRBV2
CASSRPTSGGAGETQYF | TRBJ2-5 | TRBV11-2
CASKGQSYEQYF | TRBJ2-7 | TRBV2
CASETSNYGYTF | TRBJ1-2 | TRBV7-9